The T cell receptor (beta chain) under discussion was sequenced for a study of CD8+ T cells in alopecia areata. Study-wide results and limits: Lesional scalp, notably in alopecia totalis/universalis, had clonality above that of normal scalp.

Treatment defined: oral pan-JAK inhibitor, 5-10 mg twice daily. Following RNA extraction, reverse transcription yielded cDNA that acted as the sequencing template. The repertoire was sequenced with immunoSEQ multiplex PCR; TCRdb's copy has only in-frame clones and lacks some. The data hold about 74,000 clones, with over 25% observed a single time. V was pared by 1 base and J by 2 bases, with 9 bases between. Looked up from germline, CDR1 is SGHNT and CDR2 is YYREEE (reference sequence). This CDR3 comprises 14 residues. This clone showed up just a few times. What it binds is unknown. The specimen comprised CD8+ T cells sorted from blood, sampled at week 4, from a patient treated with tofacitinib. The chain recombines TRBV5-4 with TRBJ2-5; D unclear. This sequence was found in a human donor with alopecia areata. This chain's CDR3 is CASSLYSQQETQYF. CDR3 in DNA: TGTGCCAGCAGCTTGTATTCACAGCAAGAGACCCAGTACTTC.